Below are 18 T cell receptor beta chains sequenced from a single sample in a study of shared clonotypes between healthy human individuals. Sequenced by immunoSEQ multiplex PCR; TCRdb stores in-frame clones only, minus some. The data contain 600,000 to 750,000 clones, 72% of them singletons. Material: memory CD4+ T cells sorted from blood. The subset is: CD45RA-negative fraction. The receptors derive from a woman aged 25 to 39 in good health.

J is TRBJ1-2 and V is TRBV4-2; D is unclear. CDR3 length: 11 amino acids. Germline V gene lookup returns CDR1 LGHNA and CDR2 YNFKEQ. Trimming left V 6 bases short and J 4 bases short, with 6 bases between. The CDR3 loop reads CASRASYGYTF. DNA of the CDR3: TGTGCCAGCAGGGCCTCCTATGGCTACACCTTC.

The chain is built from TRBV5-8 and TRBJ1-4; no clear D gene. V was trimmed by 4 bases and J by 8 bases, leaving 9 bases between them. Germline V gives CDR1 SGHTS, CDR2 YDEGEE. The CDR3 runs 12 residues. This CDR3 reads CASSLGREKLFF. CDR3 nucleotide sequence: TGTGCCAGCAGCCTTGGAAGGGAAAAACTGTTTTTT.

V and J are TRBV6-5 and TRBJ2-1; D possibly uses TRBD1 or TRBD2 (5 bases each). V dropped 4 bases and J dropped 8 bases, with 6 bases sitting between them. Germline V gene lookup returns CDR1 MNHEY and CDR2 SVGAGI. This CDR3 has 11 amino acids. The CDR3 here is CASSWDHEQFF. CDR3 nucleotide sequence: TGTGCCAGCAGTTGGGACCATGAGCAGTTCTTC.

The chain couples TRBV28 to TRBJ1-2; D not certain. The V gene's germline CDR1 is MDHEN and CDR2 SYDVKM. The CDR3 contains 14 residues. Trimming stripped 11 bases from V and 0 bases from J, with 16 bases between. Here the CDR3 DNA reads TGTGCCTGCCTAAGGGCCTTAGCTAACTATGGCTACACCTTC. It encodes CACLRALANYGYTF.

The chain couples TRBV9 to TRBJ1-1, with unresolved D. V was clipped by 4 bases and J by 5 bases, with 12 bases between them. The germline CDR1 and CDR2 sequences are SGDLS and YYNGEE. The CDR3 spans 13 residues. The DNA of the CDR3 is TGTGCCAGCAGCCAGAAGTTGGGGACTGAAGCTTTCTTT. Translation gives CASSQKLGTEAFF.

This clone has a single count. V gene TRBV28 combines with J gene TRBJ1-2, with D possibly TRBD1 on 5 matching bases. The CDR3 has 15 residues. V was pared by 6 bases and J by 0 bases, with 14 bases between. Per germline, CDR1 MDHEN and CDR2 SYDVKM. The CDR3 DNA reads as TGTGCCAGCAGGCGCAGACAGTTAGCTAACTATGGCTACACCTTC. Its translation is CASRRRQLANYGYTF.

This clone was detected only a few times. The chain joins TRBV28 to TRBJ1-2; D gene ambiguous. Deletions cut 2 bases from V and 4 bases from J, with 8 bases between. This CDR3 is built from 13 residues. CDR1 is MDHEN and CDR2 is SYDVKM in the germline V gene. The CDR3 DNA is TGTGCCAGCAGTTTAGCAAAGAGCTATGGCTACACCTTC. Its protein product is CASSLAKSYGYTF.

This chain links TRBV6-5 with TRBJ2-7; 9 bases are a match to TRBD1. CDR3 size: 14 residues. Germline-derived CDR1 and CDR2 are MNHEY and SVGAGI. J was trimmed by 2 bases and V by 5 bases; bases with no gene match: 4. The CDR3 is CASSATGGPYEQYF. CDR3 coding DNA: TGTGCCAGCAGTGCGACAGGGGGTCCCTACGAGCAGTACTTC.

This chain joins TRBV6-5 and TRBJ1-1, with 7 nucleotides matching TRBD1. The CDR3 has 15 amino acids. Trimming cost V 2 bases and J 4 bases; bases outside gene matches: 7. Germline CDR1 is MNHEY and CDR2 is SVGAGI. CDR3 nucleotides: TGTGCCAGCAGTTACCACAGGGGTATGACCACTGAAGCTTTCTTT. It translates to CASSYHRGMTTEAFF.

This clone has just a few counts. The chain uses TRBV7-2 and TRBJ2-1; TRBD2 matches 9 bases. The CDR3 length is 17 residues. The germline CDR1 and CDR2 sequences are SGHTA and FQGNSA. Germline trimming cut 1 base from V and 6 bases from J; bases unmatched to any gene: 10. As DNA, the CDR3 is TGTGCCAGCAGCTTAGAGGGTCTAGCGGGGAGCTCCAATGAGCAGTTCTTC. Its translation is CASSLEGLAGSSNEQFF.

This chain uses TRBV27 with TRBJ2-5; 7 bases are shared with TRBD2. The CDR3 length is 15 residues. From germline, CDR1 is MNHEY and CDR2 SMNVEV (reference sequence). V lost 7 bases, J lost 3 bases, and 11 bases stayed unmatched. This CDR3 is CASKPVGLLKETQYF. The CDR3 nucleotides read TGTGCCAGCAAACCCGTGGGACTATTAAAAGAGACCCAGTACTTC.

The gene calls are TRBV27 and TRBJ2-7; D call uncertain. Trimming cost V 5 bases and J 7 bases, with 18 bases left between them. Germline V gene sequence: CDR1 MNHEY, CDR2 SMNVEV (reference sequence). CDR3 length: 14 amino acids. The CDR3 DNA is TGTGCCAGCAGTCAATCCCGAGCCCAACGAGAGCAGTACTTC. Translation: CASSQSRAQREQYF.

This chain uses TRBV15 with TRBJ2-6; the D gene is possibly TRBD2 (5 bases). Between the trimmed V and J ends, which lost 0 bases and 0 bases, there was a span of 12 bases. In germline, CDR1 is LNHNV, CDR2 YYDKDF (reference sequence). The CDR3 is 18 residues long. DNA of the CDR3: TGTGCCACCAGCAGAGATCGTAGGACTTTCTCTGGGGCCAACGTCCTGACTTTC. This translates into CATSRDRRTFSGANVLTF.

DNA for the CDR3: TGTGCCAGCAGCTTGATTGGGGGAGGGAACACCGGGGAGCTGTTTTTT. It codes for CASSLIGGGNTGELFF. The gene calls are TRBV5-6 and TRBJ2-2; D perhaps matches TRBD2 (6 bases). The length of the CDR3 is 16 residues. V lost 1 base and J 1 base, leaving 11 bases between the germline ends. Germline assignment: CDR1 SGHDT and CDR2 YYEEEE.

A single count supports this clone. The J gene is TRBJ1-5, the V gene TRBV27, with D unresolved. Deletions cut 4 bases from V and 7 bases from J, with 11 bases between. This CDR3 is built from 13 residues. Germline CDR1 MNHEY, CDR2 SMNVEV (reference sequence). The CDR3 here is CASSSQFGQPQHF. The CDR3 region has the DNA TGTGCCAGCAGTTCCCAATTCGGACAGCCCCAGCATTTT.

This clone was seen a handful of times. This rearrangement joins TRBV5-4 to TRBJ2-3; 8 bases line up with TRBD1. The CDR3 contains 15 residues. The J segment lost 2 bases and the V segment lost 4 bases, leaving 6 bases of the junction unmatched. In germline, CDR1 is SGHNT, CDR2 YYREEE (reference sequence). Here the CDR3 reads CASSLGTGDTDTQYF. DNA for the CDR3: TGTGCCAGCAGCCTCGGGACAGGCGACACAGATACGCAGTATTTT.

The CDR3 region has the DNA TGTGCCAGCAATGGACGGAGCTCCTACAATGAGCAGTTCTTC. As protein: CASNGRSSYNEQFF. The rearrangement links TRBV2 to TRBJ2-1; D ambiguous. Trimming took 7 bases from V and 0 from J, leaving 10 bases between them. The CDR3 extends over 14 amino acids. Germline loops: CDR1 SNHLY, CDR2 FYNNEI.

The rearrangement uses TRBV9 and TRBJ2-2; a possible D gene is TRBD2 (5 bases). This CDR3 is built from 16 residues. V was clipped by 0 bases and J by 3 bases, with 12 bases between them. Germline CDR1 is SGDLS and CDR2 is YYNGEE. CDR3 sequence (DNA): TGTGCCAGCAGCGTAGAGAGGGCCTTCGACACCGGGGAGCTGTTTTTT. Translating it yields CASSVERAFDTGELFF.